One and the same sample provided the 20 T cell receptor beta chains below, sequenced in a study of blood T cell repertoires in COVID-19. Libraries were prepared by immunoSEQ multiplex PCR; TCRdb keeps only in-frame clonotypes and omits some of them. Of tens of thousands of clones in the sample, 84% were seen once. The sequenced sample consisted of peripheral blood. Every receptor here comes from a woman aged 55-75 years with acute or convalescent COVID-19.

This rearrangement joins TRBV2 to TRBJ1-1; 10 bases are a match to TRBD1. CDR1 and CDR2 from the germline V gene are SNHLY and FYNNEI. The CDR3 sequence is 14 residues long. The ends lost 6 bases at V and 9 bases at J; junction bases unmatched: 10. The CDR3 bases are TGTGCCAGCAGCTACACGGGACAGGGGCCTCAAGCTTTCTTT. Translation gives CASSYTGQGPQAFF.

The chain carries TRBV11-2 and TRBJ1-1; a possible D gene is TRBD1 (5 bases). The V gene's germline CDR1 is SGHAT and CDR2 FQNNGV. With 4 bases removed from V and 1 base from J, the gap between germline ends came to 10 bases. The CDR3 spans 14 residues. CDR3 loop: CASSSRTPNTEAFF. In DNA, the CDR3 is TGTGCCAGCAGCTCCCGGACACCGAACACTGAAGCTTTCTTT.

The genes are TRBV15 and TRBJ2-5; D is perhaps TRBD2 (5 bases). Germline V gives CDR1 LNHNV, CDR2 YYDKDF (reference sequence). Between the trimmed V and J ends, which lost 4 bases and 2 bases, there was a span of 8 bases. This CDR3 spans 13 amino acids. This CDR3 is CATSTPGQETQYF. Written as DNA, the CDR3 is TGTGCCACCAGCACTCCGGGGCAAGAGACCCAGTACTTC.

This sequence joins TRBV5-6 and TRBJ1-2; 11 positions match TRBD1. The CDR3 covers 14 residues. The germline CDR1 and CDR2 sequences are SGHDT and YYEEEE. The ends lost 5 bases at V and 6 bases at J; junction bases unmatched: 6. CDR3 amino acids: CASRSGDRGNGYTF. The CDR3 region has the DNA TGTGCCAGCAGGTCCGGGGACAGGGGGAATGGCTACACCTTC. The variable domain in full, with the rest retrieved from reference TRBV5-6 and TRBJ1-2, is DAGVTQSPTHLIKTRGQQVTLRCSPKSGHDTVSWYQQALGQGPQFIFQYYEEEERQRGNFPDRFSGHQFPNYSSELNVNALLLGDSALYLCASRSGDRGNGYTFGSGTRLTVV.

The V call is TRBV5-1, the J call TRBJ2-5; D uncertain. The V and J ends lost 0 bases and 2 bases respectively, with 8 bases between them. Germline V gene lookup returns CDR1 SGHRS and CDR2 YFSETQ. The CDR3 is 14 residues long. This CDR3 is CASSLVNGQETQYF. The CDR3 bases are TGCGCCAGCAGCTTGGTAAACGGTCAAGAGACCCAGTACTTC. Looking up the rest from reference TRBV5-1 and TRBJ2-5 gives the full variable domain: KAGVTQTPRYLIKTRGQQVTLSCSPISGHRSVSWYQQTPGQGLQFLFEYFSETQRNKGNFPGRFSGRQFSNSRSEMNVSTLELGDSALYLCASSLVNGQETQYFGPGTRLLVL.

The rearrangement uses TRBV20-1 and TRBJ1-6, with D tentatively TRBD1 (5 bases). Germline CDR1 reads DFQATT; CDR2 reads SNEGSKA (reference sequence). This CDR3 is 11 amino acids long. Here the CDR3 reads CSVNHSGALHF. The CDR3 coding sequence is TGCAGCGTCAACCACTCGGGGGCCCTCCACTTT.

In this sample, this clone turned up a few times. CDR3 amino acids: CAITIRGRSGYTF. The CDR3 coding sequence is TGTGCCATCACTATCAGGGGTCGCAGTGGCTACACCTTC. The chain is built from TRBV6-5 and TRBJ1-2; the D gene is possibly TRBD1 (6 bases). This CDR3 comprises 13 residues. V was cut by 10 bases and J by 7 bases, with 19 bases left in between. CDR1 and CDR2 (germline): MNHEY, SVGAGI.

CDR3 DNA: TGTGCCAGCAGCCTGGGTACGCGGGACGAGCAGTACTTC. Its translation is CASSLGTRDEQYF. The chain combines TRBV5-4 with TRBJ2-7; D is perhaps TRBD2 (5 bases). This CDR3 spans 13 amino acids. Trimming shortened V by 4 bases and J by 5 bases, and 13 bases separated the two germline ends. Per germline, CDR1 SGHNT and CDR2 YYREEE (reference sequence).

This chain links TRBV6-5 with TRBJ2-3; 7 nucleotides agree with TRBD1. CDR1 and CDR2 (germline): MNHEY, SVGAGI. The trim removed 5 bases at V and 2 bases at J, leaving 4 bases unmatched. The CDR3 has 14 residues. The chain's CDR3 is CASSRGQFTDTQYF. CDR3 bases: TGTGCCAGCAGTAGGGGACAGTTCACAGATACGCAGTATTTT.

The rearrangement links TRBV5-1 to TRBJ2-3; a possible D gene is TRBD2 (6 bases). Germline CDR1 reads SGHRS; CDR2 reads YFSETQ. V lost 6 bases and J lost 1, with 18 bases in between. CDR3 length equals 16 residues. The CDR3 coding sequence is TGCGCCAGCAATAAGGGTAATAGCGGAGGCACAGATACGCAGTATTTT. It translates to CASNKGNSGGTDTQYF.

V gene TRBV3-1 (or the pseudogene TRBV3-2) combines with J gene TRBJ2-3, with TRBD1 matching over 7 bases. The junction had 4 bases not matched to a gene; V was cut back by 4 bases and J by 0 bases. The germline gives CDR1 LGHDT, CDR2 YNNKEL (reference sequence). The CDR3 contains 15 residues. The CDR3 reads CASSLGTVSTDTQYF. For the CDR3, the DNA is TGTGCCAGCAGCCTGGGGACAGTCAGCACAGATACGCAGTATTTT.

The CDR3 region is CASSQRTSGVEQYF. For the CDR3, the DNA is TGTGCCAGCTCACAGAGGACTAGCGGGGTTGAGCAGTACTTC. The chain uses TRBV18 and TRBJ2-7; 12 nucleotides agree with TRBD2. V shed 4 bases, J shed 7 bases, and the junction held 5 bases outside the gene matches. Germline V gives CDR1 KGHSH, CDR2 LQKENI. There are 14 residues in the CDR3.

J is TRBJ2-1 and V is TRBV25-1; 10 nucleotides match TRBD2. Germline loops: CDR1 MGHDK, CDR2 SYGVNS. The V gene end was trimmed by 6 bases and the J gene end by 0 bases; junction bases not matched to a gene: 11. The CDR3 consists of 18 residues. The CDR3 DNA sequence: TGTGCCAGCAGCTCCCGGGGATCTAGCGGGAGCTCCTACAATGAGCAGTTCTTC. This gives the protein CASSSRGSSGSSYNEQFF.

CDR3 bases: TGCGCCACCTCCCTTCAGACTCCGGACACCGGGGAGCTGTTTTTT. Protein product: CATSLQTPDTGELFF. The V and J genes are TRBV10-2 and TRBJ2-2; no firm D call. The CDR3 extends over 15 amino acids. The germline gives CDR1 WSHSY, CDR2 SAAADI. V was cut by 10 bases and J by 3 bases, with 18 bases left in between.

The CDR3 nucleotides read TGTGCCAGCAGTTACGCGGGGGGCGCTGGGTATGGCTACACCTTC. It encodes CASSYAGGAGYGYTF. V is TRBV6-5 and J is TRBJ1-2; weak D call: TRBD1 (6 bases). V was cut by 2 bases and J by 5 bases, with 15 bases left in between. Germline V gene lookup returns CDR1 MNHEY and CDR2 SVGAGI. The CDR3 covers 15 residues.

The J gene is TRBJ2-1, the V gene TRBV6-5, with a weak D call TRBD2 (6 bases). The V and J ends lost 2 bases and 8 bases respectively, with 10 bases between them. Germline V CDR1 and CDR2: MNHEY, SVGAGI. This CDR3 contains 13 residues. The CDR3 region has the DNA TGTGCCAGCAGTTACGGTTGGGGGGATGAGCAGTTCTTC. It encodes CASSYGWGDEQFF.

This chain links TRBV5-1 with TRBJ1-1; D call uncertain. The germline CDR1 and CDR2 sequences are SGHRS and YFSETQ. The V end lost 4 bases, the J end lost 0 bases, and 7 bases lay between the germline ends. This CDR3 region has 13 residues. The CDR3 reads CASSPSVNTEAFF. CDR3 coding DNA: TGCGCCAGCAGCCCGTCTGTGAACACTGAAGCTTTCTTT.

This chain connects TRBV5-1 to TRBJ1-3; D is ambiguous. The V gene's germline CDR1 is SGHRS and CDR2 YFSETQ. The ends were cut back, 6 bases at V and 4 bases at J, with 17 bases in the middle. There are 15 residues in the CDR3. The CDR3 sequence is CASTLTGSEGNTIYF. CDR3 DNA sequence: TGCGCCAGCACTTTGACGGGTTCGGAAGGAAACACCATATATTTT.

The table lists this clone with many counts. The chain is built from TRBV3-1 (or the pseudogene TRBV3-2) and TRBJ1-1, with no clear D. V lost 1 base to trimming and J lost 1 base, with 4 bases between them. This CDR3 has 13 amino acids. CDR1 and CDR2 (germline): LGHDT, YNNKEL (reference sequence). This CDR3 is CASSQAGNTEAFF. CDR3 nucleotides: TGTGCCAGCAGCCAAGCAGGGAACACTGAAGCTTTCTTT.

V gene TRBV5-1 combines with J gene TRBJ2-2; 8 nucleotides align to TRBD1. The CDR3 loop spans 18 amino acids. J gave up 3 bases and V 2 bases, and 12 bases lay outside the gene matches. From germline, CDR1 is SGHRS and CDR2 YFSETQ. The CDR3 region has the DNA TGCGCCAGCAGCTTAGAAAGTGTGTCAGGGGGCGACACCGGGGAGCTGTTTTTT. Its translation: CASSLESVSGGDTGELFF.